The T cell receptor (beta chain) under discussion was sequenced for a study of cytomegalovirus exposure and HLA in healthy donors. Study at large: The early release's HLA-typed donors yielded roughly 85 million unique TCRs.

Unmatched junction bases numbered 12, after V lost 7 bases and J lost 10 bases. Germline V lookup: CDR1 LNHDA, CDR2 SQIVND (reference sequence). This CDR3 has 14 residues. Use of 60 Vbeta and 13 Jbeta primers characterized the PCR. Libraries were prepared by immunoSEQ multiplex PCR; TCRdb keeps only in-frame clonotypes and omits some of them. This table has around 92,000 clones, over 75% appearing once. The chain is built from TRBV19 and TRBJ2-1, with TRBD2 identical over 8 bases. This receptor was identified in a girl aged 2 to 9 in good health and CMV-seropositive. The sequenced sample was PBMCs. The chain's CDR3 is CASKNPSGGLEQFF. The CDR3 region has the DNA TGTGCCAGTAAAAACCCGAGCGGGGGACTCGAGCAGTTCTTC.